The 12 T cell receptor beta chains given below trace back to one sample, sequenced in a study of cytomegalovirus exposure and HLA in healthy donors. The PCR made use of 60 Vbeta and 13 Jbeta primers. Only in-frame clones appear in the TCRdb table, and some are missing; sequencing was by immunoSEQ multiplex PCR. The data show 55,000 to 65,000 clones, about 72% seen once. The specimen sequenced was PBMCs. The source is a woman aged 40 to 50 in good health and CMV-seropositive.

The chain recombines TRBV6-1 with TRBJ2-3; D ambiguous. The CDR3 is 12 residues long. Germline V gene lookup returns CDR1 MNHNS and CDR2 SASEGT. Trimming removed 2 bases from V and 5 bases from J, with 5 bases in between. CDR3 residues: CASSESRDTQYF. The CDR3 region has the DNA TGTGCCAGCAGTGAAAGCCGAGATACGCAGTATTTT.

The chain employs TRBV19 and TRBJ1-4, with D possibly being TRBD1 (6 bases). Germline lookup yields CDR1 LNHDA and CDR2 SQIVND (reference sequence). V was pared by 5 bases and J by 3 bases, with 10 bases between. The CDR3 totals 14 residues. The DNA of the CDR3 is TGTGCCAGTAGTGTACAGGGTTCTAATGAAAAACTGTTTTTT. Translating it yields CASSVQGSNEKLFF.

CDR3 sequence: CASSIGGGIGANVLTF. CDR3 sequence (DNA): TGTGCCAGTAGTATAGGAGGAGGGATCGGGGCCAACGTCCTGACTTTC. The rearrangement uses TRBV19 and TRBJ2-6; D possibly corresponds to TRBD2 (6 bases). The CDR3 totals 16 residues. V lost 1 base, J lost 4 bases, and 11 bases lay in between. CDR1 LNHDA and CDR2 SQIVND come from the germline V gene (reference sequence).

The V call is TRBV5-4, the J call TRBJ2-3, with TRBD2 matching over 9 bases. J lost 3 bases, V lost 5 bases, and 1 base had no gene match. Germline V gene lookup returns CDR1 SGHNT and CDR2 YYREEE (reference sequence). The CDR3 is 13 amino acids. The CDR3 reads CASRTSGTDTQYF. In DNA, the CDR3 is TGTGCCAGCAGGACTAGCGGAACAGATACGCAGTATTTT.

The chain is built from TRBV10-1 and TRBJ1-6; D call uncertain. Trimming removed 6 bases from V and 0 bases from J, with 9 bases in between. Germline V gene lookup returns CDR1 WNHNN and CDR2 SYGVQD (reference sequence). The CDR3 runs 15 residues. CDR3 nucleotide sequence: TGCGCCAGCAGGCGAAGTAGCTCCTATAATTCACCCCTCCACTTT. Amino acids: CASRRSSSYNSPLHF.

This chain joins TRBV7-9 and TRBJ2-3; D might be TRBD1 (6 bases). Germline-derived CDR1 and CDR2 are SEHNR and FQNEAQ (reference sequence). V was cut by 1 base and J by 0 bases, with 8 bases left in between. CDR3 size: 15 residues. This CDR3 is CASSLGGPSTDTQYF. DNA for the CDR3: TGTGCCAGCAGCTTAGGGGGGCCGAGCACAGATACGCAGTATTTT.

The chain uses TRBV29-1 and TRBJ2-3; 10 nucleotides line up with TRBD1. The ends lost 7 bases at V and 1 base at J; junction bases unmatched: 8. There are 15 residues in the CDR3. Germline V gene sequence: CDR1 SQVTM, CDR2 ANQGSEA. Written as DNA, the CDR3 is TGCAGCGCCCAGTTAGGACAGGGGGGCACAGATACGCAGTATTTT. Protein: CSAQLGQGGTDTQYF.

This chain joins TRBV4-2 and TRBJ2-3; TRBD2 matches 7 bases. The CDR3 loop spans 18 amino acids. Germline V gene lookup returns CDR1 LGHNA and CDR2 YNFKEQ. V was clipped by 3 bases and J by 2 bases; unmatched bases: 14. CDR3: CASSHQFSGGTSTDTQYF. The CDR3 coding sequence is TGTGCCAGCAGCCATCAATTCTCCGGGGGGACCTCCACAGATACGCAGTATTTT.

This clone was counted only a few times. CDR3 DNA: TGTGCCAGCAGTTTATCTTTGACAGGCGAGTATGGCTACACCTTC. As protein: CASSLSLTGEYGYTF. The J gene is TRBJ1-2, the V gene TRBV27; TRBD1 is a possible D gene (6 bases). The V gene lost 0 bases and the J gene lost 5 bases, with 13 bases spanning the gap. The CDR3 runs to 15 residues. The germline gives CDR1 MNHEY, CDR2 SMNVEV (reference sequence).

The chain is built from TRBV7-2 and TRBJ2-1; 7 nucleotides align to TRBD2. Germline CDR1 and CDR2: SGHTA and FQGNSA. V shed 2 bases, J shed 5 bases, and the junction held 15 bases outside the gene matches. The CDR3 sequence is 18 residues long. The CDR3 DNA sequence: TGTGCCAGCAGCTTAAAGGACCGGGAGGACTCCCCCCACAATGAGCAGTTCTTC. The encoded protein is CASSLKDREDSPHNEQFF.

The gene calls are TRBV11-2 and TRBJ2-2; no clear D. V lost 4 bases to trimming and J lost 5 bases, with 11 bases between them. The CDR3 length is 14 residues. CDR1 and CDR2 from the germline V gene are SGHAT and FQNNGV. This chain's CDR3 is CASSSRLETGELFF. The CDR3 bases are TGTGCCAGCAGCTCCCGCTTAGAGACCGGGGAGCTGTTTTTT.

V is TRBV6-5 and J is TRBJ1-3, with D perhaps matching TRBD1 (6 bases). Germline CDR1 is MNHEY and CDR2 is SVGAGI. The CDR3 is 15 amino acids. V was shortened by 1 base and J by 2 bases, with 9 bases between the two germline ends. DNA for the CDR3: TGTGCCAGCAGTTACTGGGCAGGGGCTGGAAACACCATATATTTT. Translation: CASSYWAGAGNTIYF.